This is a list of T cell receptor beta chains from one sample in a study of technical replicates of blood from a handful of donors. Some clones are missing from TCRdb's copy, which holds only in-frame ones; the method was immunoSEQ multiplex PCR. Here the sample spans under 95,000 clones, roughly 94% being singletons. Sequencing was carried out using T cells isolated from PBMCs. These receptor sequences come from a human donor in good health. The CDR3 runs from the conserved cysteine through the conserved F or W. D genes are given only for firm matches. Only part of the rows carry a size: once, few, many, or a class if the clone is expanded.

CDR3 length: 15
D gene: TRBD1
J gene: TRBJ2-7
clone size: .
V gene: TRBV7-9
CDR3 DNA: TGTGCCAGCAGCTTAGGGACAGGGAGGAATTACGAGCAGTACTTC
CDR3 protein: CASSLGTGRNYEQYF

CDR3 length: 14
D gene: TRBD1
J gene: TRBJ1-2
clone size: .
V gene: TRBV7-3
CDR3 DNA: TGTGCCAGCAGCCTGGCGGACAGGGGGCATGGCTACACCTTC
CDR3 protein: CASSLADRGHGYTF

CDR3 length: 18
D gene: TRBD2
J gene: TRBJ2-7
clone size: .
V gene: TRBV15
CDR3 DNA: TGTGCCACCAGCCCCAGGGGGCTAGCGGGAGGGCCGGTCTACGAGCAGTACTTC
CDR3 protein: CATSPRGLAGGPVYEQYF

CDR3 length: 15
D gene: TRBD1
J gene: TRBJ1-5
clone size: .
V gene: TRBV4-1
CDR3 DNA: TGCGCCAGCAGCCAAGGACAGGGGTCCGGGCAGCCCCAGCATTTT
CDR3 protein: CASSQGQGSGQPQHF

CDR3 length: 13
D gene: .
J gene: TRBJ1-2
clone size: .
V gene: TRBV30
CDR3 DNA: TGTGCCTGGACCCGCAGGCCCCTGGGTGGCTACACCTTC
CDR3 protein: CAWTRRPLGGYTF

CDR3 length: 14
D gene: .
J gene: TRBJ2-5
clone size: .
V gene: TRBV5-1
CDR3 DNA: TGCGCCAGCAGCTTGGTGTCCGGGCAAGAGACCCAGTACTTC
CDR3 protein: CASSLVSGQETQYF

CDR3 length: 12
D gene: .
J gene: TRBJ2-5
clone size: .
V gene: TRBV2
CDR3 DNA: TGTGCCAGCATCAGGGAACAAGAGACCCAGTACTTC
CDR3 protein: CASIREQETQYF

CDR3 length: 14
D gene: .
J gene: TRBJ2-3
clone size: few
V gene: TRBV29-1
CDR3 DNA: TGCAGCGTTGAAGATACAGCCGACACAGATACGCAGTATTTT
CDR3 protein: CSVEDTADTDTQYF

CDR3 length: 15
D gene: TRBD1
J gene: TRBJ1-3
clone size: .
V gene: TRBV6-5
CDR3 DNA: TGTGCCAGCAGTTACTCGCGACAGGGTACAAACACCATATATTTT
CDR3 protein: CASSYSRQGTNTIYF

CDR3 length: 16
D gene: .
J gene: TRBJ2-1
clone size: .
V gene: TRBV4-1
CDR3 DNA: TGCGCCAGCAGCCAAGGATTCGGTTCCCCCAGCGATGAGCAGTTCTTC
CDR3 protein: CASSQGFGSPSDEQFF

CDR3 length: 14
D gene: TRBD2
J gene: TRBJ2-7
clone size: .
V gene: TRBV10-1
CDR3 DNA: TGCGCCAGCAGTTCAAGCGGGAGTTTCTACGAGCAGTACTTC
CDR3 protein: CASSSSGSFYEQYF

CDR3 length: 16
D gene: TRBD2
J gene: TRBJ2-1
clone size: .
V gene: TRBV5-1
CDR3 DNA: TGCGCCAGCAGCTCGATGGCCGGGACTAGGGGTAGGGAGCAGTTCTTC
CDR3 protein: CASSSMAGTRGREQFF

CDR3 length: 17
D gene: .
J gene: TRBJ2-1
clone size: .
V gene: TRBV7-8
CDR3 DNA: TGTGCCAGCACCCTTCCGGGGAGTACGAGCTCCTACAATGAGCAGTTCTTC
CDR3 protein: CASTLPGSTSSYNEQFF

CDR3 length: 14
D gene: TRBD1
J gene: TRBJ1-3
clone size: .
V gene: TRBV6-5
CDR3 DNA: TGTGCCAGCAGGACGACAGGGGGCAGAAACACCATATATTTT
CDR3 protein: CASRTTGGRNTIYF

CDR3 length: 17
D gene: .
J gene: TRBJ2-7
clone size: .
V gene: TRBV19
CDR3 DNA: TGTGCCAGTAGTCCCTCCGGAGCGGGCCCACTGGAGGGGGAGCAGTACTTC
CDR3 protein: CASSPSGAGPLEGEQYF

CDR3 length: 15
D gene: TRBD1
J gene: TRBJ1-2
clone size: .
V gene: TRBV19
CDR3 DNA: TGTGCCAGTAGTGCCCCCGGGACAGGGGACTATGGCTACACCTTC
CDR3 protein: CASSAPGTGDYGYTF

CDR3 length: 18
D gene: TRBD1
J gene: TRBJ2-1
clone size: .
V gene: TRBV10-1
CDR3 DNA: TGCGCCAGCAGTGAGTCGCCCGAAGGACAGGACCTATACAATGAGCAGTTCTTC
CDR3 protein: CASSESPEGQDLYNEQFF

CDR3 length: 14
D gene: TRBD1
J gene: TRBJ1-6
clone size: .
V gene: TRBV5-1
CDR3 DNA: TGCGCCAGCAGCCAGACAGGGGATAATTCACCCCTCCACTTT
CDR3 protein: CASSQTGDNSPLHF

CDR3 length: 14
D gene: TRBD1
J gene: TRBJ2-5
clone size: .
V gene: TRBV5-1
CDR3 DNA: TGCGCCAGCAGCTCGGGGACAGTTAAAGAGACCCAGTACTTC
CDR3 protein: CASSSGTVKETQYF

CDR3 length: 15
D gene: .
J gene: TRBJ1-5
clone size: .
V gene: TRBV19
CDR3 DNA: TGTGCCAGTAAACCACGAGGAGGAGTCAATCAGCCCCAGCATTTT
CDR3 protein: CASKPRGGVNQPQHF

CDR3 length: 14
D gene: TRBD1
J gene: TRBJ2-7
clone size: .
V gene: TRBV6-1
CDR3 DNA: TGTGCCAGCAGTGGAGGACAGGGGTGGAACGAGCAGTACTTC
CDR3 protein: CASSGGQGWNEQYF

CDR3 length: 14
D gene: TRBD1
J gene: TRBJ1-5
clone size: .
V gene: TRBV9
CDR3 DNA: TGTGCCAGCAGCGTGGACAGGGTCGGTCAGCCCCAGCATTTT
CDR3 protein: CASSVDRVGQPQHF

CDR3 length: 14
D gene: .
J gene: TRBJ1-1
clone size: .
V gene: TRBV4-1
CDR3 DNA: TGCGCCAGCAGCCTAATCAGGGGTTCCACTGAAGCTTTCTTT
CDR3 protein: CASSLIRGSTEAFF

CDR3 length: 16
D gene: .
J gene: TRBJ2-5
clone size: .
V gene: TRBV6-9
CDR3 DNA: TGTGCCAGCAGTTCCATCACTTACTGGACAGAAGAGACCCAGTACTTC
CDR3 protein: CASSSITYWTEETQYF

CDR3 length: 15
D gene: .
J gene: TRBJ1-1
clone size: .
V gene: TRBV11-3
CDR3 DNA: TGTGCCAGCAGCTTAGATCTTGTGGTGAGGACTGAAGCTTTCTTT
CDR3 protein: CASSLDLVVRTEAFF

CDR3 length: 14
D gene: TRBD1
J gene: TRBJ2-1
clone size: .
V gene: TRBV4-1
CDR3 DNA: TGCGCCAGCAGCCAAGGGGACAGGGGGGCTCTAGGGTTCTTC
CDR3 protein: CASSQGDRGALGFF

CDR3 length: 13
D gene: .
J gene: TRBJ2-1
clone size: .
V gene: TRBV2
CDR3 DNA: TGTGCCAGCAGGGCCGGGACCTACAATGAGCAGTTCTTC
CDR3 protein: CASRAGTYNEQFF

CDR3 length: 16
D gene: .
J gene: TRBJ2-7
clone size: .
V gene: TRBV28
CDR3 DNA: TGTGCCAGCAGTTTAATTACAGAAATTATTAGTACGGAGCAGTACTTC
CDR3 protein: CASSLITEIISTEQYF

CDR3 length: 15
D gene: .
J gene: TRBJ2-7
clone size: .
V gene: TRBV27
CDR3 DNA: TGTGCCAGCAGTTTAAATGTTGGGGGCATCTACGAGCAGTACTTC
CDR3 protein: CASSLNVGGIYEQYF

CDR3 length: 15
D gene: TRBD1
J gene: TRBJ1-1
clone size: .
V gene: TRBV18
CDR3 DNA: TGTGCCAGCTCACCAGCCAACCCAGGGGGCAATAGAGCTTTCTTT
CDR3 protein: CASSPANPGGNRAFF

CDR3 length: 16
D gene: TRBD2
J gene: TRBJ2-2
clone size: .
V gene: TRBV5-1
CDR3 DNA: TGCGCCAGCAGCTTGATGGCGGGAGGGAACACCGGGGAGCTGTTTTTT
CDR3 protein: CASSLMAGGNTGELFF

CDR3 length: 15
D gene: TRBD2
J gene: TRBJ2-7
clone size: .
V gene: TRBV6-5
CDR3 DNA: TGTGCCAGCAGTTACTATCTAGCGGGCAAATACGAGCAGTACTTC
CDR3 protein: CASSYYLAGKYEQYF

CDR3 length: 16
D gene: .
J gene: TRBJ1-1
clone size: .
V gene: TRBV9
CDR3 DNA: TGTGCCAGCAGCGGGGGGGGGAGTCAGCCGAACACTGAAGCTTTCTTT
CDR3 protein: CASSGGGSQPNTEAFF

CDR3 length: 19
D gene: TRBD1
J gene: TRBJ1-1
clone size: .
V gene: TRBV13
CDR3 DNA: TGTGCCAGCAGCTCCCGCTTCCGGGACAGCGAGTTCGGGGACACTGAAGCTTTCTTT
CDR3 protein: CASSSRFRDSEFGDTEAFF

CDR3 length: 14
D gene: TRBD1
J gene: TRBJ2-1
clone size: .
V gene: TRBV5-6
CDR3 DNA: TGTGCCAGCAACCCGACAGGGGTTGGCGATGAGCAGTTCTTC
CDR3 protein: CASNPTGVGDEQFF

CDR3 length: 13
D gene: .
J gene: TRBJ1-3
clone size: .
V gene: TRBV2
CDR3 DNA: TGTGCCAGCGAGGAGGGGTGGAGAAACACCATATATTTT
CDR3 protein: CASEEGWRNTIYF

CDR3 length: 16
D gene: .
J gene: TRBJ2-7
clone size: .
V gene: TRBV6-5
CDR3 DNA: TGTGCCAGCAGTTACTCTCCTCCGGGGAGCTCCTACGAGCAGTACTTC
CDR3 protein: CASSYSPPGSSYEQYF

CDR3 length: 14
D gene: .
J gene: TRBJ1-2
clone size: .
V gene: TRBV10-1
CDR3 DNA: TGCGCCAGCAGTCCACTGGGCTTGGACTATGGCTACACCTTC
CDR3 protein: CASSPLGLDYGYTF

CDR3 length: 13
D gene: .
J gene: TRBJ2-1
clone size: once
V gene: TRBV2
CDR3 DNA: TGTGCCAGCACTCGACTAGGACCCAATGAGCAGTTCTTC
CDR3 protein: CASTRLGPNEQFF

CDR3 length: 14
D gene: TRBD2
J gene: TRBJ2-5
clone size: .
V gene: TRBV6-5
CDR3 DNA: TGTGCCACGCGCCGCTACGCGGGAGAAGAGACCCAGTACTTC
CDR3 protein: CATRRYAGEETQYF

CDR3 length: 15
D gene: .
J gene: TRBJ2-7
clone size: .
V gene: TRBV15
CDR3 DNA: TGTGCCACCAGCAGAGATCGGGGACACAACTACGAGCAGTACTTC
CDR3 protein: CATSRDRGHNYEQYF

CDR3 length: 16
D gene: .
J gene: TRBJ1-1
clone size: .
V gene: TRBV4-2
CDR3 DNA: TGTGCCAGCAGCCAAGATGCCCTCGGTGGGAACACTGAAGCTTTCTTT
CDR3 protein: CASSQDALGGNTEAFF

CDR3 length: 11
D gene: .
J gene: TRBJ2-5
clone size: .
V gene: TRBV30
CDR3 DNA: TGTGCCTGTGGACAGTCAGAGACCCAGTACTTC
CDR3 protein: CACGQSETQYF

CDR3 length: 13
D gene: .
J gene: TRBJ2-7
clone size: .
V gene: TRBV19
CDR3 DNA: TGTGCCAGTAGTATTGGGGAGTGGTACGAGCAGTACTTC
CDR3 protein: CASSIGEWYEQYF

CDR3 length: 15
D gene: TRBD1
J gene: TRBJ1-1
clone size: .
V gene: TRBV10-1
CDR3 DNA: TGCGCCAGCAGGGGGGGACAGGGTTTCGGCGGTCAAGCTTTCTTT
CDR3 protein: CASRGGQGFGGQAFF

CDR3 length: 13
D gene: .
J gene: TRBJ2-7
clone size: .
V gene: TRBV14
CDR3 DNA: TGTGCCAGCAGCCAAGACAGCGGGCGGGAGCAGTACTTC
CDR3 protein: CASSQDSGREQYF

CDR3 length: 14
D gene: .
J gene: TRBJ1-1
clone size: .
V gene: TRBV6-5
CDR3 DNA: TGTGCCAGCAGGGTCGGGACTGCAGACACTGAAGCTTTCTTT
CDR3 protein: CASRVGTADTEAFF

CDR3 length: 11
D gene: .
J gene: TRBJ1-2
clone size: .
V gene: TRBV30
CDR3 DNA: TGTGCCTGGAGGTCCATCTATGGCTACACCTTC
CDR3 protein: CAWRSIYGYTF

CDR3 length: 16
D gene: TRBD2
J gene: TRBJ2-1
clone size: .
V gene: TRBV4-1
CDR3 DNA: TGCGCCAGCAGCTACCACCCGGGACTAGCGGGGAATGAGCAGTTCTTC
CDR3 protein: CASSYHPGLAGNEQFF

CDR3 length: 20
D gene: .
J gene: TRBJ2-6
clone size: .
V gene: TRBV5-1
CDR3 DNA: TGCGCCAGCAGACCGAGATTTGGCGGTCCGCCCTCCTCTGGGGCCAACGTCCTGACTTTC
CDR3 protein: CASRPRFGGPPSSGANVLTF

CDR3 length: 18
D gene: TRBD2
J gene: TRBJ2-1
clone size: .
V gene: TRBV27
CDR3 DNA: TGTGCCAGCAGTTTATCCCGACTAGCGGGAGGCCTCTACAATGAGCAGTTCTTC
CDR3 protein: CASSLSRLAGGLYNEQFF

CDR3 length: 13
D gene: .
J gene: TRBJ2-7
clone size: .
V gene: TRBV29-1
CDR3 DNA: TGCAGCGTTACAGGCGACACGTCCTACGAGCAGTACTTC
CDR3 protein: CSVTGDTSYEQYF

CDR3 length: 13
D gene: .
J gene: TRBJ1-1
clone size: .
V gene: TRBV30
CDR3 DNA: TGTGCCTGGGGGAGGCCAGATCGCACTGAAGCTTTCTTT
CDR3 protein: CAWGRPDRTEAFF

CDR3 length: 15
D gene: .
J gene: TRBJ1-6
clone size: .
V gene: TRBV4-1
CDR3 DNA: TGCGCCAGCAGCCAGCAGACAGGACGTGATTCACCCCTCCACTTT
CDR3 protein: CASSQQTGRDSPLHF